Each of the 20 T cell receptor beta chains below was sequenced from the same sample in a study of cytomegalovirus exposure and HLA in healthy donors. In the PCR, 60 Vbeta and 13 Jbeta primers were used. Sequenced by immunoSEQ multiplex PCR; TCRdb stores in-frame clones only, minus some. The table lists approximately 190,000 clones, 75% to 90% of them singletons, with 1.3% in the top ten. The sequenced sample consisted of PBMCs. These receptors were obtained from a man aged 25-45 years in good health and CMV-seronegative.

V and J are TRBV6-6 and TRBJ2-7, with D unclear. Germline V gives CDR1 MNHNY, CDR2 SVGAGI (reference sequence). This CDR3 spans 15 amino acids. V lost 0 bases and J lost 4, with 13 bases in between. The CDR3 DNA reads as TGTGCCAGCAGTTACTCGAGAGGAATCGAATACGAGCAGTACTTC. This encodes CASSYSRGIEYEQYF.

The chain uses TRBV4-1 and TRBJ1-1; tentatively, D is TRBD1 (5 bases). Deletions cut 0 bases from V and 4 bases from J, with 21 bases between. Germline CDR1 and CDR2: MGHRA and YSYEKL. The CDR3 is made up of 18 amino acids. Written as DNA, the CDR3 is TGCGCCAGCAGCCAAGACCTTTCTGCCCGGGGGGTAGGCACTGAAGCTTTCTTT. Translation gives CASSQDLSARGVGTEAFF.

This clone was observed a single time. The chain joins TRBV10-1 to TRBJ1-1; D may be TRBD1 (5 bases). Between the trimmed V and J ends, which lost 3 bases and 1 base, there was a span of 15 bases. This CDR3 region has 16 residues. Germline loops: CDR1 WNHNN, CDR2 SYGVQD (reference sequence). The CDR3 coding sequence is TGCGCCAGCAGTGACGGCCGGGGGTCGGGGAACACTGAAGCTTTCTTT. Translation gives CASSDGRGSGNTEAFF.

The CDR3 region has the DNA TGCAGCGCCTATTTCGACACCGAGCAGTTCTTC. This gives the protein CSAYFDTEQFF. V is TRBV29-1 and J is TRBJ2-1; the D is unclear. Per germline, CDR1 SQVTM and CDR2 ANQGSEA. The CDR3 totals 11 residues. V was trimmed by 7 bases and J by 10 bases, leaving 14 bases between them.

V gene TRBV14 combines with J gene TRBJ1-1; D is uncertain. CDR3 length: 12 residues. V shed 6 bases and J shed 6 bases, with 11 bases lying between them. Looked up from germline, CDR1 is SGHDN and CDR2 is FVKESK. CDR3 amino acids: CASSLGISEAFF. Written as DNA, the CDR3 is TGTGCCAGCAGTCTGGGCATTTCTGAAGCTTTCTTT.

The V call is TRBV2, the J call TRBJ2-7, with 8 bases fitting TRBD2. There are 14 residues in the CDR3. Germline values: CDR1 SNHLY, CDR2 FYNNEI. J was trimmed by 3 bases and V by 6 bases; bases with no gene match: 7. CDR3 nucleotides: TGTGCCAGCAGGAAAACTAGCGGAGACTACGAGCAGTACTTC. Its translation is CASRKTSGDYEQYF.

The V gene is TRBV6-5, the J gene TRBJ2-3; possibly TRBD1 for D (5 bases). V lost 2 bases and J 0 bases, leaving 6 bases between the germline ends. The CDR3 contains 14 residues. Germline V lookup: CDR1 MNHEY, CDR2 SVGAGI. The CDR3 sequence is CASSYRQSTDTQYF. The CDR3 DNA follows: TGTGCCAGCAGTTACCGACAGAGCACAGATACGCAGTATTTT.

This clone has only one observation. This chain's CDR3 is CASSIRGVDNEQFF. The CDR3 DNA is TGTGCCAGTAGTATAAGGGGTGTCGACAATGAGCAGTTCTTC. The rearrangement joins TRBV19 to TRBJ2-1; perhaps TRBD1 as D (5 bases). The CDR3 spans 14 residues. The V gene's germline CDR1 is LNHDA and CDR2 SQIVND (reference sequence). V dropped 2 bases and J dropped 5 bases, with 10 bases sitting between them.

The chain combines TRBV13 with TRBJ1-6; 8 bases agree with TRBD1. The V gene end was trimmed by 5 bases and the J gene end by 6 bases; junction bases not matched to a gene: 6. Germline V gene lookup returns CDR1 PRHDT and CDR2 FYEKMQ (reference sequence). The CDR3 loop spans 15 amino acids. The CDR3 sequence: CASSQGTGANSPLHF. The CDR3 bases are TGTGCCAGCAGCCAAGGGACAGGAGCTAATTCACCCCTCCACTTT.

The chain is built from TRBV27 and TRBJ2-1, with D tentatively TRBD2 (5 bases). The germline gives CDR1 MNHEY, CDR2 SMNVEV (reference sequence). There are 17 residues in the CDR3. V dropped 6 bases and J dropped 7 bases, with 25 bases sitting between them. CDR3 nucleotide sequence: TGTGCCAGCAGCCCTCTCCGGGGTCAGGCTCGGTTGAATGAGCAGTTCTTC. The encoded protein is CASSPLRGQARLNEQFF.

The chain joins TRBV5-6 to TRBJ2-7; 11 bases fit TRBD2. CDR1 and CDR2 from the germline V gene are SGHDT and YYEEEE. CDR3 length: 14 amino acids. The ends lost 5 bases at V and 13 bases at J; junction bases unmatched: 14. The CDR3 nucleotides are TGTGCCAGCAGGTCTAGTAGCGGGAGGGCCGGAAAATACTTC. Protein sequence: CASRSSSGRAGKYF.

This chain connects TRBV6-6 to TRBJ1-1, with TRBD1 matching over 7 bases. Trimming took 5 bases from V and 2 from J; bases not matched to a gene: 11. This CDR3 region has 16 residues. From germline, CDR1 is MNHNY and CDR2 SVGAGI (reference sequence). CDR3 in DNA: TGTGCCAGCAGTAGGACAGGATTCGGGGACAACACTGAAGCTTTCTTT. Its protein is CASSRTGFGDNTEAFF.

The CDR3 DNA is TGTGCCAGCAGTTTAACAGCCTACGAGCAGTACTTC. It encodes CASSLTAYEQYF. The chain links TRBV28 to TRBJ2-7; no definite D call. The germline gives CDR1 MDHEN, CDR2 SYDVKM. V lost 2 bases to trimming and J lost 2 bases, with 4 bases between them. This CDR3 is 12 amino acids long. Complete variable domain (other parts from reference TRBV28 and TRBJ2-7): DVKVTQSSRYLVKRTGEKVFLECVQDMDHENMFWYRQDPGLGLRLIYFSYDVKMKEKGDIPEGYSVSREKKERFSLILESASTNQTSMYLCASSLTAYEQYFGPGTRLTVT.

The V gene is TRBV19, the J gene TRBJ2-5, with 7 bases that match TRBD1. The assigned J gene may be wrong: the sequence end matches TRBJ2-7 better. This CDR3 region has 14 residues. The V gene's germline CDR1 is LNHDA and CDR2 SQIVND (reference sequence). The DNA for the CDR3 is TGTGCCAGTACCCCCCCGGACAGGCCCTTCGAGCAGTACTTC. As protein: CASTPPDRPFEQYF.

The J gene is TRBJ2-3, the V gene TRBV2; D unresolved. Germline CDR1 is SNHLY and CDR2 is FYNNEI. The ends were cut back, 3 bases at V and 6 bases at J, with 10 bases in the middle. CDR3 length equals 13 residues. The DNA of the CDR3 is TGTGCCAGCAGTGATATTACAACCGATACGCAGTATTTT. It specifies CASSDITTDTQYF.

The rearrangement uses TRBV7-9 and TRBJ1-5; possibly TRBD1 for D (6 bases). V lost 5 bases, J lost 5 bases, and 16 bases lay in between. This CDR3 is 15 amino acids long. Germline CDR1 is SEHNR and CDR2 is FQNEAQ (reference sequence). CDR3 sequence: CASSAKGDRDQPQHF. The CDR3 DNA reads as TGTGCCAGCAGCGCAAAGGGGGACCGGGATCAGCCCCAGCATTTT.

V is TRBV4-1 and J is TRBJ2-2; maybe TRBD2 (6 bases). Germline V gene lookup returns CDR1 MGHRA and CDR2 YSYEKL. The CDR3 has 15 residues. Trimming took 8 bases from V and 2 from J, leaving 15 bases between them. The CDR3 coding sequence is TGCGCCAGCCAGCTGGAGCGGGCAAACACCGGGGAGCTGTTTTTT. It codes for CASQLERANTGELFF.

The CDR3 DNA is TGTGCCCTTGGGCTAGCGGGAGGCTACGAGCAGTACTTC. Its translation is CALGLAGGYEQYF. The V and J genes are TRBV6-1 and TRBJ2-7, with 11 bases aligning to TRBD2. V lost 11 bases to trimming and J lost 3 bases; unmatched junction nucleotides: 6. CDR1 and CDR2 (germline): MNHNS, SASEGT. CDR3 length: 13 amino acids.

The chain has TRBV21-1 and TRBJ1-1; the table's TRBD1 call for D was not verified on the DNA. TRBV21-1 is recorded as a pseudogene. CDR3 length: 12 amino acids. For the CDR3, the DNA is TGTGCCAGCACCCTTAATGACAGGTGCGCTTTCTTT. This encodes CASTLNDRCAFF.

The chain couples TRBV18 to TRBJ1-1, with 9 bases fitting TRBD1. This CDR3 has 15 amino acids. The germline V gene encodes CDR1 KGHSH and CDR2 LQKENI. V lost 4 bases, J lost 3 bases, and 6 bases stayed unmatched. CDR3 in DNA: TGTGCCAGCTCACTCACAGGGGGCGCGGACACTGAAGCTTTCTTT. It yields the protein CASSLTGGADTEAFF.